A single sample gave rise to the 29 T cell receptor beta chains below, sequenced in a study of blood T cell repertoires in COVID-19. The data were produced by immunoSEQ multiplex PCR, yet TCRdb's version contains in-frame clones alone and is incomplete. The table lists 160,000 or so clones, 65% to 90% of them singletons. The source material was peripheral blood. The receptors were gathered from a woman in her fifties or sixties with acute or convalescent COVID-19.

This clone was seen at least ten times. The chain has TRBV19 and TRBJ1-6, with TRBD1 matching 7 bases. Germline lookup yields CDR1 LNHDA and CDR2 SQIVND (reference sequence). Trimming removed 5 bases from V and 4 bases from J; junction bases left unmatched: 2. The CDR3 sequence is 14 residues long. This CDR3 is CASSEGAYNSPLHF. The CDR3 DNA is TGTGCCAGTAGTGAGGGGGCGTATAATTCACCCCTCCACTTT.

The chain is built from TRBV3-1 (or the pseudogene TRBV3-2) and TRBJ1-3; no definite D call. The V and J ends lost 0 bases and 0 bases respectively, with 12 bases between them. This CDR3 spans 17 amino acids. CDR1 is LGHDT and CDR2 is YNNKEL in the germline V gene (reference sequence). CDR3 in amino acids: CASSQDEEVPSGNTIYF. CDR3 bases: TGTGCCAGCAGCCAAGATGAGGAAGTCCCCTCTGGAAACACCATATATTTT.

This clone was seen once. The CDR3 nucleotides read TGTGCCAGCAGCTTAACGCAGGGGAGATACGAGCAGTACTTC. Its translation: CASSLTQGRYEQYF. The V call is TRBV11-2, the J call TRBJ2-7; D may be TRBD1 (6 bases). The CDR3 has 14 amino acids. Germline V gene sequence: CDR1 SGHAT, CDR2 FQNNGV. The ends were cut back, 2 bases at V and 4 bases at J, with 12 bases in the middle. Full variable domain (missing parts from reference TRBV11-2 and TRBJ2-7): EAGVAQSPRYKIIEKRQSVAFWCNPISGHATLYWYQQILGQGPKLLIQFQNNGVVDDSQLPKDRFSAERLKGVDSTLKIQPAKLEDSAVYLCASSLTQGRYEQYFGPGTRLTVT.

This clone was detected only a few times. V usage is TRBV4-2 and J usage is TRBJ2-3; D is unclear. Germline CDR1 and CDR2: LGHNA and YNFKEQ. The CDR3 runs to 13 residues. V dropped 6 bases and J dropped 0 bases, with 7 bases sitting between them. The CDR3 sequence is CASRSTSTDTQYF. In DNA form, the CDR3 reads TGTGCCAGCAGGTCGACTAGCACAGATACGCAGTATTTT.

The chain couples TRBV5-4 to TRBJ1-2, with 9 bases matching TRBD1. This CDR3 region has 16 residues. V trimming: 4 bases; J trimming: 4 bases; junction bases outside the gene matches: 11. In germline, CDR1 is SGHNT, CDR2 YYREEE (reference sequence). CDR3 protein: CASSPGQGKSGYGYTF. The DNA for the CDR3 is TGTGCCAGCAGCCCGGGACAGGGAAAATCTGGCTATGGCTACACCTTC.

The chain is built from TRBV9 and TRBJ2-6, with 7 bases aligning to TRBD1. Trimming took 4 bases from V and 2 from J; bases not matched to a gene: 9. The V gene's germline CDR1 is SGDLS and CDR2 YYNGEE. The CDR3 is made up of 17 amino acids. The CDR3 nucleotides read TGTGCCAGCAGCCTAACCGGGACAGCCACTGGGGCCAACGTCCTGACTTTC. It codes for CASSLTGTATGANVLTF. The whole variable domain, remainder taken from reference TRBV9 and TRBJ2-6, is DSGVTQTPKHLITATGQRVTLRCSPRSGDLSVYWYQQSLDQGLQFLIQYYNGEERAKGNILERFSAQQFPDLHSELNLSSLELGDSALYFCASSLTGTATGANVLTFGAGSRLTVL.

This chain connects TRBV6-6 to TRBJ1-4; 8 positions match TRBD1. CDR1 and CDR2 (germline): MNHNY, SVGAGI (reference sequence). This CDR3 is 15 amino acids long. Trimming removed 2 bases from V and 8 bases from J; junction bases left unmatched: 7. The CDR3 DNA follows: TGTGCCAGCAGTTACGCGGCCAGGGGGCAGGAAAAACTGTTTTTT. Translating gives CASSYAARGQEKLFF.

The rearrangement joins TRBV3-1 (or the pseudogene TRBV3-2) to TRBJ2-1; 10 positions match TRBD1. With V trimmed by 1 base and J by 8 bases, 5 bases remained unmatched. The germline V gene has CDR1 LGHDT and CDR2 YNNKEL (reference sequence). This CDR3 contains 15 residues. CDR3 DNA sequence: TGTGCCAGCAGCCAAGCCGGACAGGGGGTAGATGAGCAGTTCTTC. Encoded protein: CASSQAGQGVDEQFF.

V usage is TRBV5-1 and J usage is TRBJ2-1, with TRBD2 matching over 12 bases. Germline values: CDR1 SGHRS, CDR2 YFSETQ. The V segment lost 4 bases and the J segment 6 bases; nucleotides outside the gene matches: 5. The CDR3 is 15 amino acids. CDR3 coding DNA: TGCGCCAGCAGCAGACTAGCGGGAGTGACCAATGAGCAGTTCTTC. Amino acid sequence: CASSRLAGVTNEQFF.

This chain links TRBV11-2 with TRBJ1-2; 8 bases are a match to TRBD1. This CDR3 comprises 13 residues. The J segment lost 7 bases and the V segment lost 4 bases, leaving 5 bases of the junction unmatched. Looked up from germline, CDR1 is SGHAT and CDR2 is FQNNGV. The CDR3 DNA is TGTGCCAGCAGCTCCCGACAGGGGTTTGGCTACACCTTC. Protein product: CASSSRQGFGYTF.

This clone was picked up a small number of times. The rearrangement uses TRBV30 and TRBJ1-1; no clear D. The germline CDR1 and CDR2 sequences are GTSNPN and SVGIG (reference sequence). With 2 bases removed from V and 4 bases from J, the gap between germline ends came to 11 bases. This CDR3 has 13 amino acids. In DNA form, the CDR3 reads TGTGCCTGGAGTCGTATCTCTTCCACTGAAGCTTTCTTT. This gives the protein CAWSRISSTEAFF. Full variable domain (outside the CDR3, taken from reference TRBV30 and TRBJ1-1): SQTIHQWPATLVQPVGSPLSLECTVEGTSNPNLYWYRQAAGRGLQLLFYSVGIGQISSEVPQNLSASRPQDRQFILSSKKLLLSDSGFYLCAWSRISSTEAFFGQGTRLTVV.

V usage is TRBV15 and J usage is TRBJ2-3; tentatively, D is TRBD1 (6 bases). The V gene's germline CDR1 is LNHNV and CDR2 YYDKDF (reference sequence). The CDR3 is 14 amino acids. Trimming took 7 bases from V and 1 from J, leaving 12 bases between them. The CDR3 nucleotides are TGTGCCACCAAGAGGACAGCAGGCACAGATACGCAGTATTTT. Residues: CATKRTAGTDTQYF.

The chain joins TRBV7-6 to TRBJ2-1; 12 bases are shared with TRBD2. CDR1 is SGHVS, CDR2 FNYEAQ, per germline. Trimming took 2 bases from V and 9 from J; bases not matched to a gene: 5. The CDR3 spans 15 residues. CDR3 amino acids: CASSLSPGLAGEQFF. For the CDR3, the DNA is TGTGCCAGCAGCTTATCACCGGGACTAGCGGGTGAGCAGTTCTTC.

The chain employs TRBV7-2 and TRBJ2-1, with 13 positions matching TRBD2. J was trimmed by 12 bases and V by 4 bases; bases with no gene match: 9. The CDR3 covers 15 residues. CDR1 is SGHTA, CDR2 FQGNSA, per germline. CDR3 sequence: CASSYTSGGGPVQFF. Written as DNA, the CDR3 is TGTGCCAGCAGCTATACTAGCGGGGGGGGCCCTGTGCAGTTCTTC.

The rearrangement links TRBV6-2 or TRBV6-3 to TRBJ1-1; D unclear. Trimming shortened V by 5 bases and J by 1 base, and 5 bases separated the two germline ends. The V gene's germline CDR1 is MNHEY and CDR2 SVGEGT. The CDR3 is 12 residues long. The CDR3 spells CASSPGNTEAFF. The DNA of the CDR3 is TGTGCCAGCAGTCCGGGGAACACTGAAGCTTTCTTT.

This clone was seen only once. This chain uses TRBV18 with TRBJ2-5; no firm D call. The CDR3 is 13 amino acids. CDR1 and CDR2 from the germline V gene are KGHSH and LQKENI. V dropped 0 bases and J dropped 2 bases, with 4 bases sitting between them. Here the CDR3 reads CASSPPIQETQYF. CDR3 nucleotide sequence: TGTGCCAGCTCACCACCTATTCAAGAGACCCAGTACTTC.

This clone appeared a few times. CDR3 sequence reads: CAISGSGTGGLGYTF. CDR3 sequence (DNA): TGTGCCATCAGTGGATCCGGGACAGGGGGCTTGGGCTACACCTTC. The chain couples TRBV10-3 to TRBJ1-2, with 12 bases that match TRBD1. The length of the CDR3 is 15 residues. With 4 bases clipped from V and 8 bases from J, the junction kept 8 bases outside the gene matches. Per the germline V gene, CDR1 is ENHRY and CDR2 is SYGVKD.

The chain joins TRBV11-2 to TRBJ2-5; D gene uncertain. This CDR3 contains 14 residues. Trimming shortened V by 1 base and J by 2 bases, and 8 bases separated the two germline ends. Germline V lookup: CDR1 SGHAT, CDR2 FQNNGV. CDR3 in DNA: TGTGCCAGCAGCTTAGTAACAGAGCAAGAGACCCAGTACTTC. It translates to CASSLVTEQETQYF.

The chain couples TRBV7-3 to TRBJ2-3; D remains unclear. In germline, CDR1 is SGHTA, CDR2 FQGTGA. The CDR3 consists of 16 residues. Trimming took off 2 bases at V and 2 bases at J, with 14 bases between the two ends. The DNA for the CDR3 is TGTGCCAGCAGCTTAGGTCTGAACGGAGACACAGATACGCAGTATTTT. Protein: CASSLGLNGDTDTQYF.

The chain joins TRBV30 to TRBJ1-1, with a weak D call TRBD1 (5 bases). Germline values: CDR1 GTSNPN, CDR2 SVGIG (reference sequence). V was trimmed by 0 bases and J by 1 base, leaving 12 bases between them. The CDR3 runs to 15 residues. DNA of the CDR3: TGTGCCTGGAGTGTACTTCAGGGTACGAACACTGAAGCTTTCTTT. Encoded protein: CAWSVLQGTNTEAFF.

The chain is built from TRBV20-1 and TRBJ2-7; weak D call: TRBD1 (5 bases). This CDR3 is 11 amino acids long. The V end lost 3 bases, the J end lost 8 bases, and 11 bases lay between the germline ends. Germline-derived CDR1 and CDR2 are DFQATT and SNEGSKA (reference sequence). CDR3 in DNA: TGCAGTGCTAGTCTGGGGCCCCAGCAGTACTTC. Amino acid sequence: CSASLGPQQYF.

This chain uses TRBV27 with TRBJ2-3; 13 bases line up with TRBD2. The CDR3 extends over 14 amino acids. Germline loops: CDR1 MNHEY, CDR2 SMNVEV (reference sequence). The V segment lost 3 bases and the J segment 11 bases; nucleotides outside the gene matches: 5. As DNA, the CDR3 is TGTGCCAGCAGTTTTGGACTAGCGGGAGATGGGCAGTATTTT. It yields the protein CASSFGLAGDGQYF.

The rearrangement joins TRBV25-1 to TRBJ1-1; D is possibly TRBD1 (5 bases). This CDR3 is 13 amino acids long. V dropped 2 bases and J dropped 4 bases, with 8 bases sitting between them. The germline V gene encodes CDR1 MGHDK and CDR2 SYGVNS. CDR3 sequence: CASSEQGTTEAFF. The CDR3 DNA sequence: TGTGCCAGCAGTGAACAGGGCACCACTGAAGCTTTCTTT.

The V gene is TRBV5-5, the J gene TRBJ1-2; D is ambiguous. Trimming removed 5 bases at V and 0 bases at J, with 17 bases between. CDR1 SGHKS and CDR2 YYEKEE come from the germline V gene (reference sequence). This CDR3 spans 16 amino acids. The CDR3 region is CASRPDPGSANYGYTF. Here the CDR3 DNA reads TGTGCCAGCAGGCCGGATCCGGGATCAGCTAACTATGGCTACACCTTC. The full variable domain, in which reference TRBV5-5 and TRBJ1-2 provide the parts outside the CDR3, is DAGVTQSPTHLIKTRGQQVTLRCSPISGHKSVSWYQQVLGQGPQFIFQYYEKEERGRGNFPDRFSARQFPNYSSELNVNALLLGDSALYLCASRPDPGSANYGYTFGSGTRLTVV.

This clone was observed a single time. The rearrangement uses TRBV5-1 and TRBJ1-5, with TRBD1 matching over 7 bases. CDR3 length: 15 residues. The junction had 6 bases not matched to a gene; V was cut back by 2 bases and J by 4 bases. The V gene's germline CDR1 is SGHRS and CDR2 YFSETQ. For the CDR3, the DNA is TGCGCCAGCAGCTTCTCCGGGACAGCAAATCAGCCCCAGCATTTT. Protein: CASSFSGTANQPQHF.

The CDR3 protein is CATERHLGGPVGTQYF. As DNA, the CDR3 is TGTGCCACCGAACGCCATTTGGGCGGGCCGGTTGGTACGCAGTATTTT. This chain connects TRBV5-5 to TRBJ2-3; possibly TRBD2 for D (5 bases). The germline V and J ends were trimmed by 9 bases and 8 bases, with 28 bases remaining between them. This CDR3 spans 16 amino acids. Germline V gene data show CDR1 as SGHKS and CDR2 as YYEKEE (reference sequence).

The CDR3 is CASSFRDRVVGEKLFF. CDR3 nucleotides: TGTGCCAGCAGTTTCCGGGACAGGGTCGTTGGTGAAAAACTGTTTTTT. V is TRBV28 and J is TRBJ1-4; TRBD1 matches at 9 bases. Germline V lookup: CDR1 MDHEN, CDR2 SYDVKM. V lost 3 bases to trimming and J lost 7 bases; unmatched junction nucleotides: 9. The CDR3 has 16 amino acids.

The CDR3 here is CAWSVNRGAGANVLTF. The CDR3 bases are TGTGCCTGGAGTGTAAACAGGGGGGCTGGGGCCAACGTCCTGACTTTC. The chain employs TRBV30 and TRBJ2-6; 8 nucleotides align to TRBD1. Germline CDR1 GTSNPN, CDR2 SVGIG (reference sequence). This CDR3 spans 16 amino acids. J lost 2 bases, V lost 0 bases, and 3 bases had no gene match.

The chain links TRBV7-9 to TRBJ1-1; D remains ambiguous. This CDR3 is built from 14 residues. Germline CDR1 reads SEHNR; CDR2 reads FQNEAQ (reference sequence). Trimming shortened V by 7 bases and J by 3 bases, and 15 bases separated the two germline ends. The CDR3, as DNA: TGTGCCAGCACTACTTTTAACCGGGACACTGAAGCTTTCTTT. Its translation: CASTTFNRDTEAFF.